Below are 8 T cell receptor beta chains sequenced from a single sample in a study of T cells in Graves' hyperthyroidism and ophthalmopathy. RNA transcripts provided the source from which TCR beta CDR3 regions were amplified. Initially, a first-round RT-PCR of the TCR CDR3 employed the HTBI primer set. TCRdb reprocessed the multiplex PCR reads with MiXCR, giving one entry per CDR3 protein. In the table there are over 700,000 distinct CDR3 sequences, over 15% of which are singletons. Sequenced: blood. The receptor set was obtained from a woman aged 50 to 65 with Graves' hyperthyroidism that later progressed to Graves' ophthalmopathy.

This clonotype showed up many times. J is TRBJ2-2 and V is TRBV11-1; D could derive from TRBD1 or TRBD2 (5 bases each). CDR3 size: 16 residues. CDR1 and CDR2 from the germline V gene are SGHAT and FQDESV (reference sequence). The V gene lost 2 bases and the J gene lost 4 bases, with 14 bases spanning the gap. CDR3 DNA sequence: TGTGCCAGCAGCTTAATCGGGGCCGTAACCACCGGGGAGCTGTTTTTT. This encodes CASSLIGAVTTGELFF.

Only a few counts were recorded for this clonotype. The CDR3, as DNA: TGTGCCACCAGCAGAGATACCCGAGAGACCCAGTACTTC. Its translation: CATSRDTRETQYF. The chain is built from TRBV15 and TRBJ2-5; no clear D gene. Germline V gives CDR1 LNHNV, CDR2 YYDKDF (reference sequence). The CDR3 covers 13 residues. V lost 0 bases to trimming and J lost 4 bases, with 6 bases between them.

This clonotype was recorded a few times. J is TRBJ1-1 and V is TRBV3-1; D gene ambiguous. CDR1 is LGHDT and CDR2 is YNNKEL in the germline V gene (reference sequence). This CDR3 is 14 amino acids long. V shed 0 bases and J shed 8 bases, with 13 bases lying between them. The CDR3 DNA is TGTGCCAGCAGCCAAGATAAGTCAGTCGGCGAAGCTTTCTTT. It specifies CASSQDKSVGEAFF. The full variable domain, completed using reference TRBV3-1 and TRBJ1-1, is DTAVSQTPKYLVTQMGNDKSIKCEQNLGHDTMYWYKQDSKKFLKIMFSYNNKELIINETVPNRFSPKSPDKAHLNLHINSLELGDSAVYFCASSQDKSVGEAFFGQGTRLTVV.

This clonotype was seen repeatedly, ten times or more. This sequence joins TRBV18 and TRBJ1-1, with 9 bases fitting TRBD1. J lost 6 bases, V lost 6 bases, and 8 bases had no gene match. From germline, CDR1 is KGHSH and CDR2 LQKENI. This CDR3 is built from 14 residues. CDR3 sequence reads: CASSNRDRESEAFF. CDR3 nucleotide sequence: TGTGCCAGCTCCAACCGGGACAGGGAATCTGAAGCTTTCTTT.

This clonotype was observed a few times. The V and J genes are TRBV7-2 and TRBJ2-5; 13 bases line up with TRBD2. CDR3 length: 18 amino acids. V trimming: 5 bases; J trimming: 4 bases; junction bases outside the gene matches: 13. Germline lookup yields CDR1 SGHTA and CDR2 FQGNSA. CDR3 DNA sequence: TGTGCCAGCAGCCCCCTAGGGGGGGGGACTAGCGGGATAGAGACCCAGTACTTC. Amino acids: CASSPLGGGTSGIETQYF.

This clonotype was picked up a small number of times. The genes are TRBV20-1 and TRBJ1-5; D is possibly TRBD1 (6 bases). V was shortened by 6 bases and J by 4 bases, with 16 bases between the two germline ends. The CDR3 has 14 residues. The germline gives CDR1 DFQATT, CDR2 SNEGSKA (reference sequence). CDR3 amino acids: CSARLTGSNQPQHF. The CDR3 nucleotides read TGCAGTGCCAGGTTGACAGGTTCGAATCAGCCCCAGCATTTT.

In this sample, this clonotype turned up many times. The chain is built from TRBV29-1 and TRBJ2-2, with 8 bases that match TRBD2. CDR3 size: 12 residues. V was pared by 5 bases and J by 4 bases, with 0 bases of the junction left unmatched. Germline assignment: CDR1 SQVTM and CDR2 ANQGSEA. CDR3 sequence reads: CSVSGGTGELFF. The CDR3 DNA is TGCAGCGTTAGCGGGGGCACCGGGGAGCTGTTTTTT.

V is TRBV20-1 and J is TRBJ2-4; 7 bases align to TRBD2. Germline assignment: CDR1 DFQATT and CDR2 SNEGSKA (reference sequence). CDR3 size: 14 residues. Germline trimming cut 0 bases from V and 3 bases from J; bases unmatched to any gene: 2. In nucleotides, the CDR3 is TGCAGTGCTAGAGATCCGGGGGGCAAAAACATTCAGTACTTC. It translates to CSARDPGGKNIQYF.